This T cell receptor (beta chain) was captured by sequencing in a study of metastatic and nonmetastatic thyroid tumors. Whole-study context: Patients with malignant and benign thyroid disease provided blood and tumor or nodule tissue, whose repertoires were compared. Regarding the study as a whole: When malignant thyroid tumors were compared with benign nodules, TCR beta diversity was reportedly significantly higher in the malignant tumors. This held in both blood and tumor samples.

How the authors handled the data: The study's classifier, a distant-metastasis tool for papillary thyroid cancer, was built using CDR3 differences across clinicopathological groups. Through MiXCR, TCRdb re-clonotyped the PCR reads. These V and J calls rely on TCRdb rather than the paper's analysis. The sample consists of about 32,000 clones, about 18% of them appearing once. The CDR3 has 15 residues. V gave up 3 bases and J gave up 1 base, with 13 bases separating them. Per germline, CDR1 MNHEY and CDR2 SMNVEV (reference sequence). There were no patients who had received any treatment before thyroid surgery. This clone was seen many times. No antigen is known for it.

This receptor was taken from a female donor with papillary thyroid cancer or a benign thyroid nodule (not recorded which). Some clones in this sample may be carry-over from other donors' samples. The rearrangement uses TRBV27 and TRBJ2-7, with D possibly matching TRBD2 (5 bases). What was sequenced was blood. The CDR3, as DNA: TGTGCCAGCAGTTTTACGGGGAAGGGTTCCTACGAGCAGTACTTC. Residues: CASSFTGKGSYEQYF.